A single sample is the source of the 12 T cell receptor beta chains below, sequenced in a study of shared clonotypes between healthy human individuals. Terminally differentiated effector memory CD45RA+ cells were excluded by CCR7 positive selection of CD45RO-negative cells. Profiling relied on immunoSEQ multiplex PCR, and the TCRdb table lists in-frame clones only, not all of them. The table shows about 800,000 clones, with approximately 97% occurring only once. The material sequenced was naive CD8+ T cells sorted from blood. These receptors were taken from a man aged 25-45 years in good health.

V and J are TRBV4-3 and TRBJ2-7; D gene unclear. V dropped 0 bases and J dropped 4 bases, with 7 bases sitting between them. Germline assignment: CDR1 LGHNA and CDR2 YSLEER. The CDR3 has 13 amino acids. The CDR3 spells CASSQESQYEQYF. The CDR3 coding sequence is TGCGCCAGCAGCCAAGAATCACAATACGAGCAGTACTTC.

This clone was recorded once. The chain carries TRBV28 and TRBJ2-2, with a tentative D call TRBD1 (7 bases). This CDR3 is 13 amino acids long. Germline loops: CDR1 MDHEN, CDR2 SYDVKM. V lost 8 bases to trimming and J lost 7 bases, with 14 bases between them. CDR3 bases: TGTGCCAGCGGAATTCAGGGGGGCGGGGAGCTGTTTTTT. Its protein product is CASGIQGGGELFF.

This chain uses TRBV29-1 with TRBJ2-1; the D gene is possibly TRBD2 (6 bases). CDR1 is SQVTM, CDR2 ANQGSEA, per germline. This CDR3 has 18 residues. The CDR3 here is CRYRGETRGAPQDNEQFF. The DNA for the CDR3 is TGCAGGTACAGAGGAGAAACTCGCGGGGCACCTCAAGACAATGAGCAGTTCTTC.

This clone was detected once. The gene calls are TRBV4-1 and TRBJ2-3, with D possibly matching TRBD1 (5 bases). CDR3 length: 16 residues. CDR1 and CDR2 from the germline V gene are MGHRA and YSYEKL. The ends were cut back, 0 bases at V and 6 bases at J, with 16 bases in the middle. In nucleotides, the CDR3 is TGCGCCAGCAGCCAAGAGAACCAGGGATATCTGGATACGCAGTATTTT. Translation: CASSQENQGYLDTQYF.

The gene calls are TRBV5-5 and TRBJ1-1, with D possibly being TRBD1 (6 bases). V lost 7 bases to trimming and J lost 1 base, with 11 bases between them. Germline V gene sequence: CDR1 SGHKS, CDR2 YYEKEE (reference sequence). CDR3 size: 13 residues. The CDR3 nucleotides read TGTGCCAGCCGCCCACAGGGGAACACTGAAGCTTTCTTT. It translates to CASRPQGNTEAFF.

The chain has TRBV30 and TRBJ2-3, with TRBD1 as a possible D gene (5 bases). CDR1 and CDR2 from the germline V gene are GTSNPN and SVGIG (reference sequence). This CDR3 region has 16 residues. Between the trimmed V and J ends, which lost 1 base and 0 bases, there was a span of 14 bases. The CDR3 is CAWSDETEVSTDTQYF. The DNA for the CDR3 is TGTGCCTGGAGTGACGAGACAGAAGTTAGCACAGATACGCAGTATTTT.

The chain's CDR3 is CASSPRGGGGYTF. The DNA for the CDR3 is TGTGCCAGCAGCCCAAGAGGGGGAGGCGGCTACACCTTC. The V gene is TRBV7-3, the J gene TRBJ1-2; the D gene is possibly TRBD1 (6 bases). V gave up 5 bases and J gave up 8 bases, with 15 bases separating them. The CDR3 is made up of 13 amino acids. CDR1 is SGHTA, CDR2 FQGTGA, per germline.

This clone was counted once. The chain combines TRBV7-9 with TRBJ2-7; 8 nucleotides line up with TRBD1. Germline trimming cut 5 bases from V and 3 bases from J; bases unmatched to any gene: 12. CDR3 size: 16 residues. Per germline, CDR1 SEHNR and CDR2 FQNEAQ (reference sequence). CDR3 region: CASSPARDRPFYEQYF. CDR3 bases: TGTGCCAGCAGCCCAGCCCGGGACAGGCCCTTCTACGAGCAGTACTTC.

The chain links TRBV27 to TRBJ2-7, with TRBD2 identical over 10 bases. This CDR3 is 16 amino acids long. Losses at the gene ends were 6 bases for V and 0 bases for J; bases not matched to a gene: 8. Looked up from germline, CDR1 is MNHEY and CDR2 is SMNVEV (reference sequence). The CDR3 region has the DNA TGTGCCAGCAGGCAAGGAGCGGGAGGGCTCTCCTACGAGCAGTACTTC. It yields the protein CASRQGAGGLSYEQYF.

The gene calls are TRBV4-3 and TRBJ2-3, with 12 bases lining up with TRBD2. CDR3 length: 16 amino acids. Losses at the gene ends were 4 bases for V and 2 bases for J; bases not matched to a gene: 4. Germline V gene data show CDR1 as LGHNA and CDR2 as YSLEER. The CDR3 here is CASSLGLAGTTDTQYF. The CDR3, as DNA: TGCGCCAGCAGCCTTGGACTAGCGGGAACCACAGATACGCAGTATTTT.

This rearrangement joins TRBV19 to TRBJ2-3, with 8 bases fitting TRBD1. Germline V gene lookup returns CDR1 LNHDA and CDR2 SQIVND (reference sequence). CDR3 length: 15 amino acids. The chain's CDR3 is CASSSGQVSTDTQYF. The CDR3 bases are TGTGCATCATCCTCGGGACAGGTCAGCACAGATACGCAGTATTTT.

The CDR3 here is CASSPWTGSSYEQYF. DNA of the CDR3: TGTGCCAGCAGTCCCTGGACGGGGAGCTCCTACGAGCAGTACTTC. V usage is TRBV27 and J usage is TRBJ2-7; maybe TRBD2 (5 bases). The CDR3 extends over 15 amino acids. CDR1 and CDR2 from the germline V gene are MNHEY and SMNVEV (reference sequence). V lost 5 bases and J lost 0, with 14 bases in between.